These T cell receptor beta chains were read from a single sample in a study of cytomegalovirus exposure and HLA in healthy donors. The table came from immunoSEQ multiplex PCR; TCRdb's copy has only in-frame clones and leaves some out. The data hold some 140,000 clones, with roughly 80% observed a single time. The sequencing input was PBMCs. The receptors were gathered from a woman aged 60-75 years in good health and CMV-seronegative. CDR3s include the opening cysteine and the closing phenylalanine or tryptophan. The order of the fields is V gene, J gene, clone size, D gene, CDR3 DNA, CDR3 protein. D genes are given only for firm matches. Expanded clones are given a class, and other clones once, few, many or no size at all.

TRBV30	TRBJ2-5	.	.	TGTGCCTGGAGCCCGATGGGGCCCCGTGGGACCCAGTACTTC	CAWSPMGPRGTQYF
TRBV30	TRBJ2-5	once	TRBD2	TGTGCCTGGAGTGTGGGACTAGCGGGCGAACAAGAGACCCAGTACTTC	CAWSVGLAGEQETQYF
TRBV5-4	TRBJ1-1	.	.	TGTGCCAGCAGCCCTCGAGGGAGGGAGAACACTGAAGCTTTCTTT	CASSPRGRENTEAFF
TRBV7-9	TRBJ1-1	.	.	TGTGCCAGCAGCTTAGACGGTGCCAGGGCCGCAGCTTTCTTT	CASSLDGARAAAFF
TRBV28	TRBJ1-2	.	TRBD1	TGTGCCAGCAGACTACCGGGACAGGTCTATGGCTACACCTTC	CASRLPGQVYGYTF
TRBV10-3	TRBJ1-1	.	TRBD1	TGTGCCGCCGACAGGGGTGAGGGTCGTGACACTGAAGCTTTCTTT	CAADRGEGRDTEAFF
TRBV28	TRBJ1-5	.	.	TGTGCCAGCAGTTTACGCCAAACTACCTTACAGCCCCAGCATTTT	CASSLRQTTLQPQHF
TRBV10-3	TRBJ2-7	.	.	TGTGCCATCAGTGAGAACAGAAAGCAGTACTTC	CAISENRKQYF
TRBV5-4	TRBJ2-7	.	TRBD1	TGTGCCAGCAGCTCCCGGGACAGGGGGGTATACGAGCAGTACTTC	CASSSRDRGVYEQYF
TRBV27	TRBJ2-5	.	.	TGTGCCAGCAGTTTATCGGGCTGGGAGACCCAGTACTTC	CASSLSGWETQYF
TRBV7-3	TRBJ2-6	.	.	TGTGCCAGCAGCTCCGGCCCGGGCCAGGGGAAATCAAGGGCCAACGTCCTGACTTTC	CASSSGPGQGKSRANVLTF
TRBV5-1	TRBJ1-1	.	.	TGCGCCAGCAGCCAAGGGGGAGATTTGTCTGAAGCTTTCTTT	CASSQGGDLSEAFF
TRBV7-9	TRBJ2-7	few	TRBD2	TGTGCCAGCAGCGGGGGGGGGTTCTCCTACGAGCAGTACTTC	CASSGGGFSYEQYF
TRBV30	TRBJ1-5	.	TRBD1	TGTGCCTGGAGGGACAGGGGGCCCGCATACAATCAGCCCCAGCATTTT	CAWRDRGPAYNQPQHF
TRBV7-3	TRBJ2-7	.	TRBD2	TGTGCCAGCAGCCCCTTTGGGGCTAGCGGGAGCGGAGGCGAGCAGTACTTC	CASSPFGASGSGGEQYF
TRBV28	TRBJ2-1	.	TRBD1	TGTGCCAGCAGTTTGGGGCAGGGGGTCTCCTACAATGAGCAGTTCTTC	CASSLGQGVSYNEQFF
TRBV2	TRBJ1-3	.	TRBD1	TGTGCCAGCAGTCTTGCGACAGGGAATATTGGAAACACCATATATTTT	CASSLATGNIGNTIYF
TRBV6-5	TRBJ2-7	.	.	TGTGCCAGCAGCTACCGAACAGGGTTGTACGAGCAGTACTTC	CASSYRTGLYEQYF
TRBV25-1	TRBJ2-1	once	TRBD2	TGTGCCAGCAGTGAATATAGCACTAGCGGTAACAATGAGCAGTTCTTC	CASSEYSTSGNNEQFF
TRBV27	TRBJ2-1	.	TRBD2	TGTGCCAGCCGCCCTCCCCCTGGGGGCAGTAGCGGGGGGGCGTCCTACAATGAGCAGTTCTTC	CASRPPPGGSSGGASYNEQFF
TRBV19	TRBJ2-3	once	TRBD1	TGTGCCAGTAGCACCTTCTCGGGGACAGGGGCCACAGATACGCAGTATTTT	CASSTFSGTGATDTQYF
TRBV7-8	TRBJ1-3	.	TRBD1	TGTGCCAGCAGCCTCAAACAGGGGAGGAACACCATATATTTT	CASSLKQGRNTIYF
TRBV7-2	TRBJ2-1	.	TRBD2	TGTGCCAGCAGCTTAGTCGGGGGGATCAATGAGCAGTTCTTC	CASSLVGGINEQFF
TRBV15	TRBJ2-4	.	.	TGTGCCACCAGCAGAGTACAAATAGCCAAAAACATTCAGTACTTC	CATSRVQIAKNIQYF
TRBV5-8	TRBJ1-1	few	.	TGTGCCAGCAGCTTATCGGACTCCCTAAGGGCGAACACTGAAGCTTTCTTT	CASSLSDSLRANTEAFF
TRBV18	TRBJ1-4	few	TRBD1	TGTGCCAGCTCACCATCCACAGGGGATTGGTCTAGTCCGGTGTTTTTT	CASSPSTGDWSSPVFF
TRBV5-1	TRBJ2-5	.	TRBD2	TGCGCCAGCAGCTTGGGAGTGGGACTAGCGGAAGAGACCCAGTACTTC	CASSLGVGLAEETQYF
TRBV28	TRBJ1-6	.	TRBD1	TGTGCCAGCAGTAATACTGACGGGACAGTCCGGGTAATGGGCAATTCACCCCTCCACTTT	CASSNTDGTVRVMGNSPLHF
TRBV5-4	TRBJ1-6	.	TRBD1	TGTGCCAGCAGCCGGGGACAGGGGCGGGATTCACCCCTCCACTTT	CASSRGQGRDSPLHF
TRBV2	TRBJ1-2	.	.	TGTGCCAGCAGTTCGCAGGTCCCTAACTATGGCTACACCTTC	CASSSQVPNYGYTF
TRBV29-1	TRBJ2-7	once	TRBD1	TGCAGCTCGCGGACAGGGAGCTACGAGCAGTACTTC	CSSRTGSYEQYF
TRBV5-5	TRBJ2-2	once	.	TGTGCCAGCAGCTTTGGCTACACCGGGGAGCTGTTTTTT	CASSFGYTGELFF
TRBV18	TRBJ2-2	.	.	TGTGCCAGCTCACCTCCAACGAACACCGGGGAGCTGTTTTTT	CASSPPTNTGELFF
TRBV10-3	TRBJ2-2	.	.	TGTGCCATCAGTGCTAGCGTAGCGAACACCGGGGAGCTGTTTTTT	CAISASVANTGELFF
TRBV7-9	TRBJ1-1	once	TRBD1	TGTGCCAGCAGCTTCCGGGACAGGGGGGATGGCACTGAAGCTTTCTTT	CASSFRDRGDGTEAFF
TRBV6-1	TRBJ2-5	.	TRBD2	TGTGCCAGCAGTGAAGCTTCGCGGGGGAAAGAGACCCAGTACTTC	CASSEASRGKETQYF
TRBV7-8	TRBJ2-7	.	.	TGTGCCAGCAGCTCGGGACAAACCTACGAGCAGTACTTC	CASSSGQTYEQYF
TRBV5-1	TRBJ1-2	.	TRBD1	TGCGCCAGCAGCTCGACAGGGGACAATGGCTACACCTTC	CASSSTGDNGYTF
TRBV9	TRBJ2-1	few	.	TGTGCCAGCAGCGTAGACACAGCGGTCTACAATGAGCAGTTCTTC	CASSVDTAVYNEQFF
TRBV28	TRBJ1-2	few	TRBD1	TGTGCCAGCAGTGACAGGGGTGGCTACACCTTC	CASSDRGGYTF